This T cell receptor (beta chain) was sequenced in a study of cytomegalovirus exposure and HLA in healthy donors. Germline CDR1 is SGHDT and CDR2 is YYEEEE. There are 16 residues in the CDR3. Germline trimming cut 2 bases from V and 5 bases from J; bases unmatched to any gene: 11. Amplification used 60 Vbeta primers and 13 Jbeta primers. Clones were read by immunoSEQ multiplex PCR, and TCRdb kept only the in-frame ones, dropping some. The sample carries 140,000 to 150,000 clones, roughly 9.7% recorded once. This clone occurred a few times. Its specificity is unknown. Whole-study results and caveats: HLA-A and HLA-B allele assignments for most subjects were reportedly predicted accurately using TCR beta sequences. Beyond CMV serostatus, there was no information to go on about immune exposure.

This chain uses TRBV5-6 with TRBJ2-3; 7 bases align to TRBD2. The source material was PBMCs. The TCR originated in a man over 45 in good health and CMV-seronegative. Written as DNA, the CDR3 is TGTGCCAGCAGCTTTGAGCTAGCGGCTACTCGAGATACGCAGTATTTT. This sequence encodes CASSFELAATRDTQYF.